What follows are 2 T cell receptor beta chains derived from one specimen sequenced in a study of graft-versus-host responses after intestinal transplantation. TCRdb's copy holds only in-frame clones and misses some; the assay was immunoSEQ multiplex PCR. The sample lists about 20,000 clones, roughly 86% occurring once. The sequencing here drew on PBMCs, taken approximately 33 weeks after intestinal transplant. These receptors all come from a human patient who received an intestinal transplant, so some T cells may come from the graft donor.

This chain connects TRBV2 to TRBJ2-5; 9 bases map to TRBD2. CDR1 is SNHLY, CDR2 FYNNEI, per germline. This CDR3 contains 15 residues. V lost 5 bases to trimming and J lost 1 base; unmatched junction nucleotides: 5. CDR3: CASSSAGGLQETQYF. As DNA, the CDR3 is TGTGCCAGCAGTTCCGCGGGAGGGCTCCAAGAGACCCAGTACTTC.

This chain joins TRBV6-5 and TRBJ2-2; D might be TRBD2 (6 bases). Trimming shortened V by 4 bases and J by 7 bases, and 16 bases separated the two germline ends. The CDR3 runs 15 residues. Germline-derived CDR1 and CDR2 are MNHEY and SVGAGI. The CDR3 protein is CASSSYRGNDGELFF. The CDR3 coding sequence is TGTGCCAGCAGTTCTTATCGGGGGAATGACGGGGAGCTGTTTTTT.